The 21 T cell receptor beta chains below come from one sample, sequenced in a study of long-term antiretroviral therapy in people with HIV (dated by TCRdb to between 2021 and 2024). The immunoSEQ hsTCRB v3.0 assay was used at survey level resolution for TRB variable region sequencing. TCRdb holds this immuneACCESS table with in-frame rearrangements only. Some clones are missing; in checked studies, unresolved V genes explain under half, and the rest has no known cause. The sample data list about 7,100 clones, and 79% of these were observed just once. Of the sample, less than 25% falls within the top ten clones. The source was unsorted PBMCs, collected 1.1 years after starting antiretroviral therapy. The receptors stem from a man aged 40-55 years with HIV.

The chain recombines TRBV18 with TRBJ2-2; D tentatively fits TRBD1 or TRBD2 (5 bases each). V dropped 1 base and J dropped 5 bases, with 11 bases sitting between them. The CDR3 totals 15 residues. Germline V CDR1 and CDR2: KGHSH, LQKENI. The CDR3 DNA is TGTGCCAGCTCACCACTGGTGGGGGATACCGGGGAGCTGTTTTTT. Protein product: CASSPLVGDTGELFF. Full variable domain (rest looked up from reference TRBV18 and TRBJ2-2): NAGVMQNPRHLVRRRGQEARLRCSPMKGHSHVYWYRQLPEEGLKFMVYLQKENIIDESGMPKERFSAEFPKEGPSILRIQQVVRGDSAAYFCASSPLVGDTGELFFGEGSRLTVL.

The chain joins TRBV25-1 to TRBJ1-1; no firm D call. CDR1 and CDR2 (germline): MGHDK, SYGVNS. The V and J ends lost 5 bases and 4 bases respectively, with 11 bases between them. The CDR3 is 13 residues long. The chain's CDR3 is CASSPPGGTEAFF. CDR3 nucleotide sequence: TGTGCCAGCAGTCCACCCGGCGGCACTGAAGCTTTCTTT.

The V gene is TRBV5-1, the J gene TRBJ2-2; 7 positions agree with TRBD1. The CDR3 is made up of 13 amino acids. Trimming cost V 4 bases and J 9 bases; bases outside gene matches: 6. Germline values: CDR1 SGHRS, CDR2 YFSETQ. In DNA, the CDR3 is TGCGCCAGCAGCCCCGACAGGGATCGGGAGCTGTTTTTT. Translated, it gives CASSPDRDRELFF.

This clone was observed a single time. V gene TRBV27 combines with J gene TRBJ1-5; D gene unclear. Germline V gene data show CDR1 as MNHEY and CDR2 as SMNVEV (reference sequence). This CDR3 has 13 residues. V lost 4 bases, J lost 4 bases, and 8 bases lay in between. CDR3 bases: TGTGCCAGCAGTTCTTTAACAAATCAGCCCCAGCATTTT. Translation gives CASSSLTNQPQHF.

This clone was observed once. The CDR3 DNA sequence: TGTGCCAGCGGCAATACCTGGGACTTCAGTAATGAAAAACTGTTTTTT. It is translated as CASGNTWDFSNEKLFF. The chain uses TRBV7-8 and TRBJ1-4; the D gene is possibly TRBD1 (5 bases). The V gene lost 8 bases and the J gene lost 4 bases, with 20 bases spanning the gap. The CDR3 extends over 16 amino acids. Germline lookup yields CDR1 SGHVS and CDR2 FQNEAQ. The whole variable domain, remainder taken from reference TRBV7-8 and TRBJ1-4, is GAGVSQSPRYKVAKRGQDVALRCDPISGHVSLFWYQQALGQGPEFLTYFQNEAQLDKSGLPSDRFFAERPEGSVSTLKIQRTQQEDSAVYLCASGNTWDFSNEKLFFGSGTQLSVL.

This clone turned up a few times. This chain connects TRBV5-1 to TRBJ2-7; 8 positions agree with TRBD1. In germline, CDR1 is SGHRS, CDR2 YFSETQ. CDR3 length equals 16 residues. The V gene end was trimmed by 4 bases and the J gene end by 0 bases; junction bases not matched to a gene: 9. The CDR3 spells CASSPKTGGTSYEQYF. CDR3 bases: TGCGCCAGCAGCCCAAAAACAGGGGGAACCTCCTACGAGCAGTACTTC.

V and J are TRBV5-1 and TRBJ2-2; 10 nucleotides match TRBD1. The trim removed 0 bases at V and 7 bases at J, leaving 6 bases unmatched. The CDR3 has 16 residues. The germline V gene has CDR1 SGHRS and CDR2 YFSETQ. The DNA of the CDR3 is TGCGCCAGCAGCTTGGAGTGGACAGGGGGAATCGGGGAGCTGTTTTTT. Encoded protein: CASSLEWTGGIGELFF.

The chain combines TRBV13 with TRBJ2-7; 9 bases match TRBD1. V lost 6 bases and J lost 5; bases outside the gene matches: 8. Germline CDR1 PRHDT, CDR2 FYEKMQ (reference sequence). This CDR3 has 14 amino acids. CDR3 loop: CASRPGQGVNEQYF. CDR3 in DNA: TGTGCCAGCAGACCGGGACAGGGTGTAAACGAGCAGTACTTC.

The CDR3 nucleotides are TGCGCCAGCAGAAAACCGGGGGGCGCGTCAGGCTACACCTTC. It yields the protein CASRKPGGASGYTF. This sequence joins TRBV4-1 and TRBJ1-2; the D gene is possibly TRBD1 (6 bases). Trimming took off 6 bases at V and 8 bases at J, with 19 bases between the two ends. The CDR3 contains 14 residues. CDR1 is MGHRA and CDR2 is YSYEKL in the germline V gene.

The chain is built from TRBV10-2 and TRBJ1-1; D uncertain. V was pared by 0 bases and J by 11 bases, with 13 bases between. The CDR3 covers 13 residues. Germline-derived CDR1 and CDR2 are WSHSY and SAAADI. The DNA of the CDR3 is TGCGCCAGCAGTGAGTCGACGTTTAGGAGGGCTTTCTTT. It codes for CASSESTFRRAFF.

The chain combines TRBV9 with TRBJ2-1; 9 bases map to TRBD2. J gave up 10 bases and V 0 bases, and 5 bases lay outside the gene matches. This CDR3 has 14 residues. Germline V CDR1 and CDR2: SGDLS, YYNGEE. CDR3 in amino acids: CASSVGGGAREQFF. Here the CDR3 DNA reads TGTGCCAGCAGCGTAGGCGGGGGGGCCCGCGAGCAGTTCTTC.

The V and J genes are TRBV7-2 and TRBJ2-7; 13 bases agree with TRBD2. CDR3 length: 14 amino acids. V lost 5 bases, J lost 4 bases, and 2 bases stayed unmatched. Germline V gives CDR1 SGHTA, CDR2 FQGNSA. The CDR3 is CASSQLAGGYEQYF. CDR3 bases: TGTGCCAGCAGCCAACTAGCGGGGGGGTACGAGCAGTACTTC. Full variable domain (rest looked up from reference TRBV7-2 and TRBJ2-7): GAGVSQSPSNKVTEKGKDVELRCDPISGHTALYWYRQSLGQGLEFLIYFQGNSAPDKSGLPSDRFSAERTGGSVSTLTIQRTQQEDSAVYLCASSQLAGGYEQYFGPGTRLTVT.

The chain's CDR3 is CASSPTGQGRNTIYF. DNA of the CDR3: TGTGCCAGCAGCCCCACGGGACAGGGAAGAAACACCATATATTTT. This rearrangement joins TRBV7-2 to TRBJ1-3; 9 bases are a match to TRBD1. The germline CDR1 and CDR2 sequences are SGHTA and FQGNSA. J was trimmed by 5 bases and V by 5 bases; bases with no gene match: 7. The CDR3 sequence is 15 residues long.

The CDR3 DNA is TGTGCCAGCAGTGAGGTAAAGGCTGGTACTGAAGCTTTCTTT. This encodes CASSEVKAGTEAFF. The V gene is TRBV25-1, the J gene TRBJ1-1; no clear D. The CDR3 is 14 residues long. V was clipped by 3 bases and J by 5 bases, with 13 bases between them. The V gene's germline CDR1 is MGHDK and CDR2 SYGVNS.

The J gene is TRBJ2-1, the V gene TRBV13; maybe TRBD2 (5 bases). The CDR3 extends over 15 amino acids. Trimming took off 5 bases at V and 13 bases at J, with 24 bases between the two ends. CDR1 and CDR2 from the germline V gene are PRHDT and FYEKMQ (reference sequence). The CDR3, as DNA: TGTGCCAGCAGCCCGTCGGACTCCCCTGGAAATATTCAGTTCTTC. Translating gives CASSPSDSPGNIQFF.

The chain carries TRBV2 and TRBJ1-2, with D maybe TRBD1 (5 bases). Germline CDR1 SNHLY, CDR2 FYNNEI. V gave up 4 bases and J gave up 9 bases, with 21 bases separating them. The CDR3 consists of 15 residues. The CDR3 is CASSVGGANSARYTF. CDR3 DNA sequence: TGTGCCAGCAGTGTGGGAGGGGCTAATAGCGCGCGCTACACCTTC.

The chain joins TRBV20-1 to TRBJ2-7, with D unclear. The V and J ends lost 3 bases and 3 bases respectively, with 6 bases between them. CDR3 length equals 11 residues. The germline V gene has CDR1 DFQATT and CDR2 SNEGSKA (reference sequence). CDR3 protein: CSARALYEQYF. CDR3 coding DNA: TGCAGTGCTAGGGCCCTCTACGAGCAGTACTTC.

The V and J genes are TRBV9 and TRBJ1-5; D gene ambiguous. Germline V CDR1 and CDR2: SGDLS, YYNGEE. V was pared by 4 bases and J by 13 bases, with 15 bases between. The CDR3 runs 12 residues. CDR3 residues: CASSQEDGPQHF. The DNA for the CDR3 is TGTGCCAGCAGCCAGGAAGACGGCCCGCAGCATTTT.

Only a few counts were recorded for this clone. The J gene is TRBJ1-2, the V gene TRBV30, with 8 bases lining up with TRBD1. J gave up 6 bases and V 1 base, and 10 bases lay outside the gene matches. Germline assignment: CDR1 GTSNPN and CDR2 SVGIG (reference sequence). The CDR3 spans 15 residues. This chain's CDR3 is CAWSAMTGQGNGYTF. The CDR3 DNA sequence: TGTGCCTGGAGTGCCATGACCGGACAGGGTAATGGCTACACCTTC.

The rearrangement uses TRBV27 and TRBJ2-1; D might be TRBD1 (6 bases). Germline loops: CDR1 MNHEY, CDR2 SMNVEV (reference sequence). The CDR3 totals 14 residues. V was shortened by 3 bases and J by 8 bases, with 14 bases between the two germline ends. The CDR3 protein is CASSFSAGVDEQFF. CDR3 in DNA: TGTGCCAGCAGTTTCTCAGCAGGGGTGGATGAGCAGTTCTTC.

This clone appeared a few times. The rearrangement links TRBV27 to TRBJ1-2; D is unresolved. CDR1 is MNHEY and CDR2 is SMNVEV in the germline V gene (reference sequence). CDR3 length equals 12 residues. V was pared by 4 bases and J by 4 bases, with 7 bases between. CDR3 sequence: CASSSGGYGYTF. The DNA for the CDR3 is TGTGCCAGCAGTTCAGGAGGCTATGGCTACACCTTC.